One sample yielded the 27 T cell receptor beta chains listed below, sequenced in a study of siplizumab effects on memory and regulatory T cells. Measured with immunoSEQ multiplex PCR; TCRdb has only the in-frame clones, and not every one. Among some 100,000 clones listed, about 91% were seen once. The specimen sequenced was CD4+ T cells sorted from blood. The receptors shown here come from a human donor in good health. Some clones in this sample may be carry-over from other donors' samples.

The rearrangement links TRBV6-1 to TRBJ2-7; D gene ambiguous. V lost 6 bases and J lost 3, with 15 bases in between. Germline assignment: CDR1 MNHNS and CDR2 SASEGT. This CDR3 has 14 residues. CDR3 protein: CASSASTDYYEQYF. Here the CDR3 DNA reads TGTGCCAGCAGCGCTTCTACAGATTACTACGAGCAGTACTTC.

This rearrangement joins TRBV27 to TRBJ1-5; D unclear. This CDR3 is built from 17 residues. Trimming pared 6 bases from V and 0 bases from J, leaving 18 bases between. Per the germline V gene, CDR1 is MNHEY and CDR2 is SMNVEV (reference sequence). Here the CDR3 reads CASRAGWSSDSNQPQHF. DNA of the CDR3: TGTGCCAGCAGGGCGGGATGGAGTTCCGATAGCAATCAGCCCCAGCATTTT.

The chain is built from TRBV6-5 and TRBJ1-2; D may be TRBD1 (5 bases). V gave up 2 bases and J gave up 5 bases, with 12 bases separating them. The length of the CDR3 is 14 residues. Germline V gene sequence: CDR1 MNHEY, CDR2 SVGAGI. The CDR3 DNA reads as TGTGCCAGCAGTTACAGGAAAGGGGTTTATGGCTACACCTTC. It codes for CASSYRKGVYGYTF.

This chain links TRBV11-3 with TRBJ2-1; 12 bases are shared with TRBD2. Germline V lookup: CDR1 SGHNT, CDR2 YENEEA. The CDR3 extends over 15 amino acids. Trimming removed 2 bases from V and 7 bases from J; junction bases left unmatched: 3. The CDR3 spells CASSLLAGGPNEQFF. The CDR3 bases are TGTGCCAGCAGCTTACTAGCGGGAGGGCCTAATGAGCAGTTCTTC.

This clone was counted a single time. V gene TRBV30 combines with J gene TRBJ1-6; D call uncertain. The germline CDR1 and CDR2 sequences are GTSNPN and SVGIG (reference sequence). The CDR3 has 14 residues. With 4 bases removed from V and 7 bases from J, the gap between germline ends came to 14 bases. CDR3 in DNA: TGTGCCTGGAATCCAGGAAGGTTAAATTCACCCCTCCACTTT. Translated, it gives CAWNPGRLNSPLHF.

The chain links TRBV11-3 to TRBJ2-3, with D possibly being TRBD1 (6 bases). V was trimmed by 4 bases and J by 2 bases, leaving 13 bases between them. CDR1 is SGHNT and CDR2 is YENEEA in the germline V gene. The CDR3 loop spans 15 amino acids. The CDR3: CASSSSRDNTDTQYF. In nucleotides, the CDR3 is TGTGCCAGCAGCTCGAGCCGGGACAACACAGATACGCAGTATTTT.

The V call is TRBV10-3, the J call TRBJ2-6, with D possibly TRBD2 on 7 matching bases. V lost 7 bases and J 1 base, leaving 17 bases between the germline ends. CDR3 length: 17 amino acids. The V gene's germline CDR1 is ENHRY and CDR2 SYGVKD. CDR3 nucleotide sequence: TGTGCCATCAACGCGGGGGCTACCACTTCTGGGGCCAACGTCCTGACTTTC. It codes for CAINAGATTSGANVLTF.

The V gene is TRBV6-1, the J gene TRBJ1-2; no firm D call. The V end lost 8 bases, the J end lost 3 bases, and 7 bases lay between the germline ends. CDR3 length: 11 residues. CDR1 MNHNS and CDR2 SASEGT come from the germline V gene. The CDR3: CASGTDYGYTF. Here the CDR3 DNA reads TGTGCCAGCGGAACAGACTATGGCTACACCTTC.

This clone was found once. This sequence joins TRBV28 and TRBJ1-1; 8 nucleotides line up with TRBD1. The CDR3 has 15 amino acids. Germline V gene sequence: CDR1 MDHEN, CDR2 SYDVKM. Germline trimming cut 6 bases from V and 4 bases from J; bases unmatched to any gene: 10. The CDR3 here is CASSPLTGVLTEAFF. The CDR3 coding sequence is TGTGCCAGCAGCCCTTTGACAGGGGTTCTCACTGAAGCTTTCTTT.

V usage is TRBV7-2 and J usage is TRBJ1-5; D is unresolved. Germline-derived CDR1 and CDR2 are SGHTA and FQGNSA. Trimming cost V 5 bases and J 6 bases, with 11 bases left between them. The length of the CDR3 is 13 residues. The CDR3 bases are TGTGCCAGCAGCCCAGACCAGCGTCAGCCCCAGCATTTT. The encoded protein is CASSPDQRQPQHF.

This chain uses TRBV5-4 with TRBJ2-1, with D possibly being TRBD2 (6 bases). CDR1 is SGHNT and CDR2 is YYREEE in the germline V gene (reference sequence). V gave up 2 bases and J gave up 10 bases, with 13 bases separating them. This CDR3 has 13 residues. The CDR3 region is CASSFIAVPEQFF. The CDR3 coding sequence is TGTGCCAGCAGCTTCATAGCGGTTCCGGAGCAGTTCTTC.

CDR3 region: CASRASGSGDTQYF. The CDR3 bases are TGTGCCAGCAGGGCTAGCGGGAGCGGGGATACGCAGTATTTT. The chain couples TRBV6-5 to TRBJ2-3, with 10 nucleotides matching TRBD2. CDR3 size: 14 residues. Germline CDR1 and CDR2: MNHEY and SVGAGI. Trimming at V came to 6 bases and at J to 6 bases, leaving 6 bases not matched to a gene.

The rearrangement uses TRBV2 and TRBJ1-2, with D possibly being TRBD1 (6 bases). Looked up from germline, CDR1 is SNHLY and CDR2 is FYNNEI. V was clipped by 3 bases and J by 3 bases, with 8 bases between them. The CDR3 is 13 amino acids. In DNA, the CDR3 is TGTGCCAGCAGTGAGAGGACAGACTATGGCTACACCTTC. Translated, it gives CASSERTDYGYTF.

The V and J genes are TRBV7-6 and TRBJ1-5, with 9 nucleotides matching TRBD1. This CDR3 comprises 15 residues. V lost 5 bases, J lost 1 base, and 3 bases stayed unmatched. Germline V gives CDR1 SGHVS, CDR2 FNYEAQ. The CDR3 loop is CASSLGQGSNQPQHF. In DNA, the CDR3 is TGTGCCAGCAGCCTAGGACAGGGGAGCAATCAGCCCCAGCATTTT.

The V call is TRBV7-8, the J call TRBJ2-7, with TRBD2 matching over 12 bases. Germline V lookup: CDR1 SGHVS, CDR2 FQNEAQ. The length of the CDR3 is 15 residues. Trimming took 1 base from V and 2 from J; bases not matched to a gene: 0. DNA for the CDR3: TGTGCCAGCAGCTTAGGACTAGCGGGAGCCTACGAGCAGTACTTC. It translates to CASSLGLAGAYEQYF.

This clone was seen a single time. The chain links TRBV5-3 to TRBJ1-1; TRBD1 matches at 8 bases. TRBV5-3 is flagged as an ORF with uncertain function. V lost 2 bases to trimming and J lost 2 bases; unmatched junction nucleotides: 11. This CDR3 region has 17 residues. CDR3 amino acids: CARSFYHQGQVNTEAFF. CDR3 DNA sequence: TGTGCCAGAAGCTTTTACCACCAGGGACAGGTCAACACTGAAGCTTTCTTT.

The V and J genes are TRBV19 and TRBJ1-1, with TRBD1 identical over 9 bases. CDR3 size: 16 residues. V was clipped by 5 bases and J by 3 bases; unmatched bases: 10. Germline V gene sequence: CDR1 LNHDA, CDR2 SQIVND (reference sequence). CDR3 amino acids: CASSAEQGALDTEAFF. For the CDR3, the DNA is TGTGCCAGTAGTGCGGAACAGGGGGCCCTGGACACTGAAGCTTTCTTT.

The chain couples TRBV6-1 to TRBJ2-5; possibly TRBD2 for D (6 bases). Trimming took 4 bases from V and 4 from J, leaving 13 bases between them. Per germline, CDR1 MNHNS and CDR2 SASEGT. CDR3 length: 14 residues. The CDR3 here is CASSGQLARETQYF. The DNA of the CDR3 is TGTGCCAGCAGTGGTCAACTAGCCCGAGAGACCCAGTACTTC.

As concerns this clone: Relative to the germline gene, one junction end is altered; a read error may explain this. The chain combines TRBV11-2 with TRBJ2-1; the match to TRBD1 covers 7 bases. Germline loops: CDR1 SGHAT, CDR2 FQNNGV. This CDR3 contains 13 residues. The CDR3: CASSYLVQGRGVF. The CDR3 DNA reads TGTGCCAGCAGCTACTTAGTACAGGGGAGAGGGGTCTTC.

This chain connects TRBV2 to TRBJ2-1, with D possibly being TRBD1 (6 bases). The CDR3 is 16 amino acids. Germline CDR1 is SNHLY and CDR2 is FYNNEI. Trimming pared 6 bases from V and 5 bases from J, leaving 20 bases between. The CDR3 DNA follows: TGTGCCAGCAGCTCCTTTACAGGGCTAACCCACAATGAGCAGTTCTTC. Translation gives CASSSFTGLTHNEQFF. The full variable domain, with the rest looked up from reference TRBV2 and TRBJ2-1, is EPEVTQTPSHQVTQMGQEVILRCVPISNHLYFYWYRQILGQKVEFLVSFYNNEISEKSEIFDDQFSVERPDGSNFTLKIRSTKLEDSAMYFCASSSFTGLTHNEQFFGPGTRLTVL.

The genes are TRBV7-2 and TRBJ2-1; 10 positions agree with TRBD2. Germline V CDR1 and CDR2: SGHTA, FQGNSA. V lost 2 bases, J lost 7 bases, and 5 bases stayed unmatched. The CDR3 runs to 15 residues. Here the CDR3 reads CASSLPSGRGNEQFF. The DNA of the CDR3 is TGTGCCAGCAGCTTACCTAGCGGGAGAGGTAATGAGCAGTTCTTC.

The chain uses TRBV29-1 and TRBJ2-7; D possibly uses TRBD1 or TRBD2 (7 bases each). V was trimmed by 7 bases and J by 5 bases, leaving 18 bases between them. This CDR3 is 13 amino acids long. Germline V gene sequence: CDR1 SQVTM, CDR2 ANQGSEA. CDR3 nucleotide sequence: TGCAGCGCTGGGGAGGGGGCGCGGCACGAGCAGTACTTC. Translating it yields CSAGEGARHEQYF.

V is TRBV29-1 and J is TRBJ1-5, with D hard to call. Trimming removed 4 bases at V and 4 bases at J, with 11 bases between. Germline V gene sequence: CDR1 SQVTM, CDR2 ANQGSEA. CDR3 length: 13 residues. CDR3 coding DNA: TGCAGCGTTGCGGTACGGGGAAATCAGCCCCAGCATTTT. The encoded protein is CSVAVRGNQPQHF. The complete variable domain, with remaining parts taken from reference TRBV29-1 and TRBJ1-5, reads SAVISQKPSRDICQRGTSLTIQCQVDSQVTMMFWYRQQPGQSLTLIATANQGSEATYESGFVIDKFPISRPNLTFSTLTVSNMSPEDSSIYLCSVAVRGNQPQHFGDGTRLSIL.

The chain carries TRBV5-6 and TRBJ2-7; possible D gene TRBD1, 5 bases. The CDR3 runs to 14 residues. The germline CDR1 and CDR2 sequences are SGHDT and YYEEEE. Trimming shortened V by 2 bases and J by 6 bases, and 15 bases separated the two germline ends. CDR3 protein: CASSFGAPLREQYF. In nucleotides, the CDR3 is TGTGCCAGCAGCTTTGGGGCCCCCCTCCGCGAGCAGTACTTC.

The chain carries TRBV6-5 and TRBJ1-6, with D hard to call. Trimming cost V 5 bases and J 7 bases, with 6 bases left between them. The germline CDR1 and CDR2 sequences are MNHEY and SVGAGI. This CDR3 comprises 12 residues. CDR3 residues: CASSDGNSPLHF. In nucleotides, the CDR3 is TGTGCCAGCAGTGATGGGAATTCACCCCTCCACTTT.

The V and J genes are TRBV10-1 and TRBJ2-1; D perhaps matches TRBD2 (6 bases). Germline CDR1 and CDR2: WNHNN and SYGVQD (reference sequence). V lost 4 bases and J 3 bases, leaving 7 bases between the germline ends. This CDR3 is 13 amino acids long. CDR3 protein: CASSGGGYNEQFF. Here the CDR3 DNA reads TGCGCCAGCAGTGGGGGAGGCTACAATGAGCAGTTCTTC.

CDR3: CASSPKLAGKTYNEQFF. CDR3 DNA sequence: TGTGCCAGCAGCCCTAAACTAGCGGGGAAAACCTACAATGAGCAGTTCTTC. The genes are TRBV11-2 and TRBJ2-1, with 10 bases matching TRBD2. Germline CDR1 is SGHAT and CDR2 is FQNNGV. This CDR3 spans 17 amino acids. The ends lost 5 bases at V and 2 bases at J; junction bases unmatched: 9. The variable domain in full, completed from reference TRBV11-2 and TRBJ2-1, reads EAGVAQSPRYKIIEKRQSVAFWCNPISGHATLYWYQQILGQGPKLLIQFQNNGVVDDSQLPKDRFSAERLKGVDSTLKIQPAKLEDSAVYLCASSPKLAGKTYNEQFFGPGTRLTVL.